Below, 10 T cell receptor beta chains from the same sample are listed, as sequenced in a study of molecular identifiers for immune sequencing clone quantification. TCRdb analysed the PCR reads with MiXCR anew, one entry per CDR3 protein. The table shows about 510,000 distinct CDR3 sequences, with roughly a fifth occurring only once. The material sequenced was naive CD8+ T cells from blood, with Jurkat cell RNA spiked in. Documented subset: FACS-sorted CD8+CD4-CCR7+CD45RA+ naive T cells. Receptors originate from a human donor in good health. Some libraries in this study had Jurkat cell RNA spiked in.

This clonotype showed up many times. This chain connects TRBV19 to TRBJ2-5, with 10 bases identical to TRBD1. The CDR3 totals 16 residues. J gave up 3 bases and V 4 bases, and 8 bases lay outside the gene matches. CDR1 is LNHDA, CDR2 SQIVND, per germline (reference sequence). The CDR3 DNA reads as TGTGCCAGTAGTAACAGGGACAGGGGACGAGAAGAGACCCAGTACTTC. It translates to CASSNRDRGREETQYF.

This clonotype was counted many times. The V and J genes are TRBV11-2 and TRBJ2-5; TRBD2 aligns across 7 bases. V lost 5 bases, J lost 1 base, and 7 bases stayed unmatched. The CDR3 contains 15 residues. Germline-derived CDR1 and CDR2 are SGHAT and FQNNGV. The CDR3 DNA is TGTGCCAGCAGCCATTCGGCGGGAGCCCAAGAGACCCAGTACTTC. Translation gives CASSHSAGAQETQYF.

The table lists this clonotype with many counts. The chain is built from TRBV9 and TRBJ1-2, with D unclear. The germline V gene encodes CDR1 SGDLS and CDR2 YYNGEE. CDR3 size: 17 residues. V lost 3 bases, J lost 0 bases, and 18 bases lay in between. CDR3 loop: CASSGTRYPNANYGYTF. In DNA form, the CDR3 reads TGTGCCAGCAGCGGAACGAGGTATCCGAACGCTAACTATGGCTACACCTTC. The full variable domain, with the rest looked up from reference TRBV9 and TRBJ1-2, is DSGVTQTPKHLITATGQRVTLRCSPRSGDLSVYWYQQSLDQGLQFLIQYYNGEERAKGNILERFSAQQFPDLHSELNLSSLELGDSALYFCASSGTRYPNANYGYTFGSGTRLTVV.

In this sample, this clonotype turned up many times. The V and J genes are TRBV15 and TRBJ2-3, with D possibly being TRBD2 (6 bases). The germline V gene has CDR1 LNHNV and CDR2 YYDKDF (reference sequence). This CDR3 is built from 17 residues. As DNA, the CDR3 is TGTGCTACCTCCTTCGGGTTCGGCGGGACTCCGACAGATACGCAGTATTTT. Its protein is CATSFGFGGTPTDTQYF.

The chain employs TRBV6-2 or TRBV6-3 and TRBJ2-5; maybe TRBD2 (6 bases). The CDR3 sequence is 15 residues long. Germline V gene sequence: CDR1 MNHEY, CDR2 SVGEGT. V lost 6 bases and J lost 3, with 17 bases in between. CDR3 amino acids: CASRSSGSWEETQYF. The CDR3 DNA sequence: TGTGCCAGCAGAAGTAGCGGATCCTGGGAAGAGACCCAGTACTTC.

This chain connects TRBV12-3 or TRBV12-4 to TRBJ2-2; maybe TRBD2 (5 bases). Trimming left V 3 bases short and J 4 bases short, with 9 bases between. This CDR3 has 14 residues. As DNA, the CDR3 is TGTGCCAGCAGTTTCTCAAGCGGCACCGGGGAGCTGTTTTTT. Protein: CASSFSSGTGELFF.

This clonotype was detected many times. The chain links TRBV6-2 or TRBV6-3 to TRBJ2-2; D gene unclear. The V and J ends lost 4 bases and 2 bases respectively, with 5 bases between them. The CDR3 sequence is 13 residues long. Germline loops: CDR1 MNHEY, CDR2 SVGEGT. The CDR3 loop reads CASSSTNTGELFF. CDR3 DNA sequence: TGTGCCAGCAGTTCCACCAACACCGGGGAGCTGTTTTTT.

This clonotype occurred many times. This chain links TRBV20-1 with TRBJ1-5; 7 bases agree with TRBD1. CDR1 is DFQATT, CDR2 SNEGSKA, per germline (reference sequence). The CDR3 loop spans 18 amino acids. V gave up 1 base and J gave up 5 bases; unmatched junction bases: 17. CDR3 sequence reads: CSARVLSADRELDQPQHF. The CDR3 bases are TGCAGTGCTAGAGTACTCTCGGCCGACAGGGAGTTGGATCAGCCCCAGCATTTT.

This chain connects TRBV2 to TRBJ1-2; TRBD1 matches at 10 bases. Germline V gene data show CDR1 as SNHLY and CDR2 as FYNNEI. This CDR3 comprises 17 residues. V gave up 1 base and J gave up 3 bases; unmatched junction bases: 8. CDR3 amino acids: CASSEVNSGQGDYGYTF. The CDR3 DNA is TGTGCCAGCAGTGAAGTTAATTCAGGACAGGGGGACTATGGCTACACCTTC.

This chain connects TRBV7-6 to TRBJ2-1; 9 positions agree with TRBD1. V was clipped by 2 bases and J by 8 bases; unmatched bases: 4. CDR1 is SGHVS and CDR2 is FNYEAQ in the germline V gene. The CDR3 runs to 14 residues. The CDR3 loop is CASSLWTGDDEQFF. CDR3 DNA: TGTGCCAGCAGCTTATGGACAGGGGACGATGAGCAGTTCTTC.